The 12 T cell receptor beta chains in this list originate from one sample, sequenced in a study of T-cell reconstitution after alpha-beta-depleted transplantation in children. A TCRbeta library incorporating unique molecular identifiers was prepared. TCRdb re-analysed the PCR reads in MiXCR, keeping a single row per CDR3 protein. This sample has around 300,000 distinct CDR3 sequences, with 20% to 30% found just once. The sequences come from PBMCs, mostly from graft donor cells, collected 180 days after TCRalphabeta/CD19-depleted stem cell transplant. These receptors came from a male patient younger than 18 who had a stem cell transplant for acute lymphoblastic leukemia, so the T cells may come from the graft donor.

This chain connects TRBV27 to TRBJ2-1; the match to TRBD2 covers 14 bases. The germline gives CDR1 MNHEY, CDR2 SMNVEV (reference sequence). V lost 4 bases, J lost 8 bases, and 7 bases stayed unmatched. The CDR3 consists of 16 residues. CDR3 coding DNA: TGTGCCAGCAGTTCAGCCGGGACTAGCGGGAGACATGAGCAGTTCTTC. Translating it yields CASSSAGTSGRHEQFF.

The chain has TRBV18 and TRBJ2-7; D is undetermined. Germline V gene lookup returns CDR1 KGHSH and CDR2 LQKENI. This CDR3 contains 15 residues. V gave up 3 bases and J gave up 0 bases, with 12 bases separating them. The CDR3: CASSPTRYTSYEQYF. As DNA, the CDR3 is TGTGCCAGCTCACCCACGCGCTACACCTCCTACGAGCAGTACTTC.

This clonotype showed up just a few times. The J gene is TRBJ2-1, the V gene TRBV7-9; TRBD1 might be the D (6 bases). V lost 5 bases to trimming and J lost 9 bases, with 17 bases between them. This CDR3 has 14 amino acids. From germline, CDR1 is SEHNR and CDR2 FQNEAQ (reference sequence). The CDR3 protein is CASSTRQVRGEQFF. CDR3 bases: TGTGCCAGCAGCACCCGACAGGTCCGGGGTGAGCAGTTCTTC.

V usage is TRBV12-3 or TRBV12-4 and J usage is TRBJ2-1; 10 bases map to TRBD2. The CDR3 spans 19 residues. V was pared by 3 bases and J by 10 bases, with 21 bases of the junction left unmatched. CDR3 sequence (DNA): TGTGCCAGCAGTTTCTTCGGACTAGCGGTCCCGTTAGTGTTCCGGGAGCAGTTCTTC. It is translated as CASSFFGLAVPLVFREQFF.

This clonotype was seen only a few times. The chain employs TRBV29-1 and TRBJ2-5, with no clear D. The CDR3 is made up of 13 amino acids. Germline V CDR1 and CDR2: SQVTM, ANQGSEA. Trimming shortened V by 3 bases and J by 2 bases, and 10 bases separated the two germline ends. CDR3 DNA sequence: TGCAGCGTTGATTCCGCACTGCAAGAGACCCAGTACTTC. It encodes CSVDSALQETQYF.

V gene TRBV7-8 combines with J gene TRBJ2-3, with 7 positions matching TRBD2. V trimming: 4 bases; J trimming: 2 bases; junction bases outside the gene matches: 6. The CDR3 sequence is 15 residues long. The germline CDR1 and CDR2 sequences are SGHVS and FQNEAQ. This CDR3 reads CASSYGRPYTDTQYF. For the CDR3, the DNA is TGTGCCAGCAGCTACGGGAGGCCCTACACAGATACGCAGTATTTT.

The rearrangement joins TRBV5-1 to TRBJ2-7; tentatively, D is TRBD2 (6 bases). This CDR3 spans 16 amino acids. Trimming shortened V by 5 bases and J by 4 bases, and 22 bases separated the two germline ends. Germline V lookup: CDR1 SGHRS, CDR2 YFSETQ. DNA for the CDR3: TGCGCCAGCAGGGGGCCGACTAGATTTGAAATTTACGAGCAGTACTTC. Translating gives CASRGPTRFEIYEQYF.

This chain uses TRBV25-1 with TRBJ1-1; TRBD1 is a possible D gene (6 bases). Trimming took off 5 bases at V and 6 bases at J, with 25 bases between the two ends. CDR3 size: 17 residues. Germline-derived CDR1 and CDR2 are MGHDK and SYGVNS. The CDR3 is CASSQAGGREWLAEAFF. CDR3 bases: TGTGCCAGCAGTCAAGCCGGGGGCAGGGAGTGGTTGGCTGAAGCTTTCTTT.

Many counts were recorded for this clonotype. This chain's CDR3 is CATSRDRNQPQHF. CDR3 DNA: TGTGCCACCAGCAGAGACAGGAATCAGCCCCAGCATTTT. V usage is TRBV15 and J usage is TRBJ1-5; no firm D call. CDR1 is LNHNV and CDR2 is YYDKDF in the germline V gene (reference sequence). This CDR3 has 13 amino acids. V gave up 0 bases and J gave up 4 bases, with 4 bases separating them.

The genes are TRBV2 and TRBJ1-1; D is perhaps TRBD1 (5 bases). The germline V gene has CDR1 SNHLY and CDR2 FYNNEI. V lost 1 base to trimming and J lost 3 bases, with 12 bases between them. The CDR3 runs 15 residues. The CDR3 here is CASSEEGRGYTEAFF. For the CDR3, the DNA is TGTGCCAGCAGTGAAGAGGGTAGGGGATACACTGAAGCTTTCTTT.

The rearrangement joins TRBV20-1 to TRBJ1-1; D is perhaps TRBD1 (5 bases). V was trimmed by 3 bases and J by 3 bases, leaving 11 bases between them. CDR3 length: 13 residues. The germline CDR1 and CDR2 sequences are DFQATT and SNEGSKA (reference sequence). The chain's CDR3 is CSARSPGDTEAFF. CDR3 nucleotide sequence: TGCAGTGCTAGGTCCCCGGGGGACACTGAAGCTTTCTTT.

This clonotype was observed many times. CDR3 in amino acids: CASSLVAGGNEQFF. The CDR3, as DNA: TGTGCCAGCAGCTTGGTGGCAGGGGGCAATGAGCAGTTCTTC. The V and J genes are TRBV5-8 and TRBJ2-1; 7 nucleotides line up with TRBD1. CDR3 length: 14 residues. Per germline, CDR1 SGHTS and CDR2 YDEGEE. The junction had 3 bases not matched to a gene; V was cut back by 0 bases and J by 6 bases.